These 11 T cell receptor beta chains were sequenced from one sample in a study of pediatric ulcerative colitis. TCRdb keeps only in-frame clones here, not all; method: immunoSEQ multiplex PCR. The sample consists of under 70,000 clones, over 70% of them appearing once. The sample consisted of blood. The receptor set was obtained from a boy between 10 and 17 years old who was a control in a study of pediatric ulcerative colitis.

The rearrangement links TRBV19 to TRBJ1-6; D may be TRBD1 (5 bases). CDR1 LNHDA and CDR2 SQIVND come from the germline V gene (reference sequence). The V end lost 4 bases, the J end lost 9 bases, and 16 bases lay between the germline ends. CDR3 size: 15 residues. The CDR3 DNA reads TGTGCCAGTAGTAGAGACGGGCGGGGGAGTTCACCCCTCCACTTT. Translation: CASSRDGRGSSPLHF.

This clone appeared a few times. This rearrangement joins TRBV10-1 to TRBJ2-7; D possibly corresponds to TRBD1 (6 bases). This CDR3 has 13 residues. Trimming took off 5 bases at V and 3 bases at J, with 11 bases between the two ends. Germline assignment: CDR1 WNHNN and CDR2 SYGVQD (reference sequence). The CDR3 reads CASSPDSFYEQYF. DNA for the CDR3: TGCGCCAGCAGTCCGGACAGCTTCTACGAGCAGTACTTC.

This sequence joins TRBV12-5 and TRBJ2-2; D is undetermined. The ends were cut back, 4 bases at V and 0 bases at J, with 9 bases in the middle. This CDR3 is 15 amino acids long. Germline CDR1 is LGHNT and CDR2 is FRNRAP. In DNA, the CDR3 is TGTGCTAGTGGTTCGGGTGCGACGAACACCGGGGAGCTGTTTTTT. This encodes CASGSGATNTGELFF.

This chain uses TRBV18 with TRBJ2-2, with 8 bases matching TRBD2. V shed 4 bases, J shed 4 bases, and the junction held 2 bases outside the gene matches. Germline CDR1 reads KGHSH; CDR2 reads LQKENI. The CDR3 is 14 amino acids. CDR3 bases: TGTGCCAGCTCACTCGCGGGGGGCACCGGGGAGCTGTTTTTT. It encodes CASSLAGGTGELFF.

The chain joins TRBV15 to TRBJ2-2, with 8 nucleotides matching TRBD2. The CDR3 consists of 15 residues. V trimming: 1 base; J trimming: 3 bases; junction bases outside the gene matches: 1. In germline, CDR1 is LNHNV, CDR2 YYDKDF (reference sequence). The DNA of the CDR3 is TGTGCCACCAGCAGAGGAGCGGGGGACACCGGGGAGCTGTTTTTT. This sequence encodes CATSRGAGDTGELFF.

There are a few counts of this clone. CDR3 sequence: CASRLRIFLNIQYF. The CDR3 DNA reads TGTGCCAGCAGGCTGAGAATTTTCTTAAACATTCAGTACTTC. The chain is built from TRBV5-6 and TRBJ2-4; no firm D call. CDR1 is SGHDT, CDR2 YYEEEE, per germline. The CDR3 is 14 residues long. V lost 5 bases to trimming and J lost 6 bases, with 15 bases between them. The full variable domain, its missing parts supplied by reference TRBV5-6 and TRBJ2-4, is DAGVTQSPTHLIKTRGQQVTLRCSPKSGHDTVSWYQQALGQGPQFIFQYYEEEERQRGNFPDRFSGHQFPNYSSELNVNALLLGDSALYLCASRLRIFLNIQYFGAGTRLSVL.

The chain carries TRBV7-2 and TRBJ2-7, with 7 bases aligning to TRBD1. V dropped 1 base and J dropped 2; count of bases not matched to a gene: 5. The germline V gene encodes CDR1 SGHTA and CDR2 FQGNSA. The CDR3 covers 15 residues. Written as DNA, the CDR3 is TGTGCCAGCAGCTTAGTACAGGGGAACACCTACGAGCAGTACTTC. Amino acid sequence: CASSLVQGNTYEQYF.

The chain employs TRBV29-1 and TRBJ2-1; the match to TRBD2 covers 7 bases. After removal of 5 bases from V and 5 bases from J, the junction contained 18 bases not matched to a gene. This CDR3 is built from 17 residues. Germline V gene data show CDR1 as SQVTM and CDR2 as ANQGSEA. CDR3 nucleotide sequence: TGCAGCGTTAGGGACCCCTTTTTGAGGGAGGGAAACAATGAGCAGTTCTTC. As protein: CSVRDPFLREGNNEQFF.

V and J are TRBV28 and TRBJ1-1; D remains ambiguous. Deletions cut 4 bases from V and 6 bases from J, with 12 bases between. This CDR3 contains 13 residues. Germline CDR1 MDHEN, CDR2 SYDVKM. CDR3 DNA: TGTGCCAGCAGTTCCCGGACGTTCCCTGAAGCTTTCTTT. Protein product: CASSSRTFPEAFF. The variable domain in full, with the rest retrieved from reference TRBV28 and TRBJ1-1, is DVKVTQSSRYLVKRTGEKVFLECVQDMDHENMFWYRQDPGLGLRLIYFSYDVKMKEKGDIPEGYSVSREKKERFSLILESASTNQTSMYLCASSSRTFPEAFFGQGTRLTVV.

The genes are TRBV11-3 and TRBJ2-1, with D possibly being TRBD2 (5 bases). The CDR3 loop spans 16 amino acids. V was trimmed by 2 bases and J by 5 bases, leaving 16 bases between them. The germline V gene has CDR1 SGHNT and CDR2 YENEEA. The CDR3 sequence: CASSLNFLGRDNEQFF. DNA for the CDR3: TGTGCCAGCAGCTTAAATTTTCTCGGGCGGGACAATGAGCAGTTCTTC.

This sequence joins TRBV6-6 and TRBJ2-2, with 8 bases that match TRBD1. J lost 4 bases, V lost 6 bases, and 4 bases had no gene match. Germline V CDR1 and CDR2: MNHNY, SVGAGI (reference sequence). The CDR3 extends over 14 amino acids. This chain's CDR3 is CASRDTGGTGELFF. CDR3 nucleotide sequence: TGTGCCAGCAGAGACACAGGGGGCACCGGGGAGCTGTTTTTT.